The entry below describes one T cell receptor (beta chain). The antigen remains undetermined. A clone one base away is much larger, so this may be a read error. Coverage ceases 3 residues before the CDR3 finishes, and the germline J gene fills in the end. Germline values: CDR1 LNHDA, CDR2 SQIVND (reference sequence). The length of the CDR3 is 13 residues. The data stem from a study of T cell clonality in common variable immunodeficiency. Findings of the study overall: Reportedly, TCR beta sequences from common variable immunodeficiency showed fewer deletions and N-nucleotide insertions. Fewer TCRbeta clones were shared among CVID subjects than controls.

Both groups were predominantly of Caucasian heritage. Sequencing input was equivalent genomic DNA from CVID and controls. The table came from immunoSEQ multiplex PCR; TCRdb's copy has only in-frame clones and leaves some out. The sample has 30,000 to 45,000 clones, none seen only once; the top ten hold roughly 3%. The sequencing input was peripheral blood mononuclear cells. The V gene is TRBV19, the J gene TRBJ2-3, with D possibly being TRBD2 (6 bases). The TCR was taken from a person aged 18-70 years in good health. Incomplete CDR3 DNA: TGTGCCAGTAACGGAGGGGCCGATCAGCCG. Translation gives CASNGGADQP. The full CDR3 protein reads CASNGGADQPQYF.